This TCR beta chain was documented in a study of vaccination and CD4 T cells after COVID-19. Germline loops: CDR1 MNHNS, CDR2 SASEGT. The CDR3 length is 12 residues. V lost 4 bases to trimming and J lost 7 bases, with 10 bases between them. With respect to this clonotype: Its antigen is unidentified.

As to treatment: approximately nine-day PBMC culture with coronavirus spike peptide pools or control peptides (ViraFEST assay). Days 3 and 7 saw half the medium swapped for fresh IL-2 medium. Cultured CD4+ T cells had their DNA profiled by the Oncomine TCR Beta short-read assay. Researchers extracted genomic DNA from CD4+ T cells that had been cultured. TCRdb redid the calling of the PCR reads with MiXCR, one entry per CDR3 protein. This table has approximately 19,000 distinct CDR3 sequences, roughly 50% appearing once. This TCR was sampled from a human donor who had recovered from COVID-19. Sequencing input: CD4+ T cells from blood, cultured in vitro. This sequence joins TRBV6-1 and TRBJ1-2; D is undetermined. CDR3 in amino acids: CASSGTSGGYTF. As DNA, the CDR3 is TGTGCCAGCAGTGGGACCTCGGGTGGCTACACCTTC.